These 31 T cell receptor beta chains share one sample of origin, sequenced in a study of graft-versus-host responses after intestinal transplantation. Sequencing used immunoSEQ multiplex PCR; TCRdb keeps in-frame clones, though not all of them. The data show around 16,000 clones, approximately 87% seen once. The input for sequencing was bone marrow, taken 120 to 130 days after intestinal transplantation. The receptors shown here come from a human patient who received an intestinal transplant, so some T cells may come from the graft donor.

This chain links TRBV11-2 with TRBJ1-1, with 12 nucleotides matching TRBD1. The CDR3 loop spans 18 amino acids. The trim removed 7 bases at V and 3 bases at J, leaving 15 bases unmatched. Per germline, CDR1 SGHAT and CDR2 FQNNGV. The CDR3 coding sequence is TGTGCCAGCACCTCCTCCGGGACAGGGGGCTCTTTCGACACTGAAGCTTTCTTT. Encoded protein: CASTSSGTGGSFDTEAFF. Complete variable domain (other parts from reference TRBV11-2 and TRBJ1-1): EAGVAQSPRYKIIEKRQSVAFWCNPISGHATLYWYQQILGQGPKLLIQFQNNGVVDDSQLPKDRFSAERLKGVDSTLKIQPAKLEDSAVYLCASTSSGTGGSFDTEAFFGQGTRLTVV.

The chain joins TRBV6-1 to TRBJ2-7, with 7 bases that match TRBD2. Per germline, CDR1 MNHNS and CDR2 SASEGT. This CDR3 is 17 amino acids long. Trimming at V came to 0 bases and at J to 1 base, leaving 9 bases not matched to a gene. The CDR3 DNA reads TGTGCCAGCAGTGAAGCGGGCCGGGGTAGCGGGTCCTACGAGCAGTACTTC. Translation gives CASSEAGRGSGSYEQYF.

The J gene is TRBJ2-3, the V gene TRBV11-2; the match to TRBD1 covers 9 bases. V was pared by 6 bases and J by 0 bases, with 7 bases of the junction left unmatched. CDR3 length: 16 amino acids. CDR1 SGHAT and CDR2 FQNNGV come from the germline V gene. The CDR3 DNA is TGTGCCAGCAGGGAACAGGGGGCCTATAGCACAGATACGCAGTATTTT. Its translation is CASREQGAYSTDTQYF.

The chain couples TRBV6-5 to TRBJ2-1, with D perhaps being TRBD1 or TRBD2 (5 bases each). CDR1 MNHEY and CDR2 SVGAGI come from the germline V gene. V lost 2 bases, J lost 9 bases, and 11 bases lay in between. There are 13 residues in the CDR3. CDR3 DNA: TGTGCCAGCAGTTACGGGACGGCGGGTGAGCAGTTCTTC. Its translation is CASSYGTAGEQFF.

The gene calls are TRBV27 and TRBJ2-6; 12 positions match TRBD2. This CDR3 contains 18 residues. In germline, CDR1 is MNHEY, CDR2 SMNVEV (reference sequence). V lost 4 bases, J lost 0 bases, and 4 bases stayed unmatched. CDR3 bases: TGTGCCAGCAGTTCGGGACTAGCGGGCCTCTCTGGGGCCAACGTCCTGACTTTC. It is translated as CASSSGLAGLSGANVLTF.

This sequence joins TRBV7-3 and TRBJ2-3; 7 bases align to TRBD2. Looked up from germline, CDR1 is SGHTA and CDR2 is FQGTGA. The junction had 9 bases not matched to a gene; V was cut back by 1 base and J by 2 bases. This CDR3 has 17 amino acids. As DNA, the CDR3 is TGTGCCAGCAGCTTAAGTAGAGCGGGACTCCTCACAGATACGCAGTATTTT. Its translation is CASSLSRAGLLTDTQYF.

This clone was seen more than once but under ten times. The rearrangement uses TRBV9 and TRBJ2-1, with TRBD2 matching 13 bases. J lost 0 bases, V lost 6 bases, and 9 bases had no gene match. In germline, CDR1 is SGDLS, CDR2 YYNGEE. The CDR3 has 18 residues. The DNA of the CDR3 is TGTGCCAGCACCCCGGGACTAGCGGGACAAAGCTCCTACAATGAGCAGTTCTTC. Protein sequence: CASTPGLAGQSSYNEQFF.

CDR3 DNA sequence: TGTGCCAGCAGCTTAGGCGGTTCGGACTATGGCTACACCTTC. It encodes CASSLGGSDYGYTF. The chain links TRBV7-2 to TRBJ1-2; D remains unclear. Looked up from germline, CDR1 is SGHTA and CDR2 is FQGNSA. The ends were cut back, 1 base at V and 3 bases at J, with 9 bases in the middle. The CDR3 loop spans 14 amino acids.

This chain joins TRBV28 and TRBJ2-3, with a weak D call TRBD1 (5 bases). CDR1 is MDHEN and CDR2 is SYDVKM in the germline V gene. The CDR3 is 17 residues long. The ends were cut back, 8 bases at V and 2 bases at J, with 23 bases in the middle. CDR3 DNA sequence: TGTGCCAGCGAGGACATACCAATACAACAGTACACAGATACGCAGTATTTT. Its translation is CASEDIPIQQYTDTQYF.

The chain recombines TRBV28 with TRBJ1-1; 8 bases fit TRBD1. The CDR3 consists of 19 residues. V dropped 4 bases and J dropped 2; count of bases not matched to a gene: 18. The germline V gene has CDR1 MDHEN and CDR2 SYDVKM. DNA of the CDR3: TGTGCCAGCAGTTACTCCCTAACTCCGGACAGGGAGGGAAACACTGAAGCTTTCTTT. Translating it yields CASSYSLTPDREGNTEAFF.

This CDR3 is CASSQRDRGAPPQGRETQYF. The CDR3 coding sequence is TGTGCCAGCAGCCAGAGGGACAGGGGCGCCCCTCCACAAGGGCGGGAGACCCAGTACTTC. The chain recombines TRBV14 with TRBJ2-5; TRBD1 matches 10 bases. Germline CDR1 SGHDN, CDR2 FVKESK. The CDR3 is made up of 20 amino acids. Trimming at V came to 3 bases and at J to 5 bases, leaving 21 bases not matched to a gene.

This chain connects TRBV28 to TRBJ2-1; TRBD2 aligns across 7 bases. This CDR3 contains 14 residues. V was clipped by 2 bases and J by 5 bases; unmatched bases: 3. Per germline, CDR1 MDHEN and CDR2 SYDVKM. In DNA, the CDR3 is TGTGCCAGCAGTTTAGGTGGGACTAACAATGAGCAGTTCTTC. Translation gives CASSLGGTNNEQFF.

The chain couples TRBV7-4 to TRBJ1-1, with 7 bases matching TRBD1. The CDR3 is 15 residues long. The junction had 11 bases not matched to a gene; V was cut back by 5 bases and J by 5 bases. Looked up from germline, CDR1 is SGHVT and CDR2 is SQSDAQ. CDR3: CASSPRQGLGTEAFF. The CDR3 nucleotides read TGTGCCAGCAGCCCCCGACAGGGATTGGGGACTGAAGCTTTCTTT.

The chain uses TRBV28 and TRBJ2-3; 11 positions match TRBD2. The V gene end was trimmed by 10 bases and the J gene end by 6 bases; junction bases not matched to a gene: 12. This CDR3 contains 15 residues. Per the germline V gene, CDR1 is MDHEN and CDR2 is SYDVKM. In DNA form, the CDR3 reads TGTGCCACCAATAGCGGGAGGGCCGAGGTGGATACGCAGTATTTT. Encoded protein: CATNSGRAEVDTQYF.

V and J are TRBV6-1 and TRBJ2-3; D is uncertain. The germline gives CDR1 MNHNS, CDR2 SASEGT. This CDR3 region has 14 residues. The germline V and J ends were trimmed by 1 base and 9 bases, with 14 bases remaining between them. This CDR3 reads CASSEEILVRTQYF. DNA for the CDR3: TGTGCCAGCAGTGAAGAGATTCTCGTTCGGACGCAGTATTTT.

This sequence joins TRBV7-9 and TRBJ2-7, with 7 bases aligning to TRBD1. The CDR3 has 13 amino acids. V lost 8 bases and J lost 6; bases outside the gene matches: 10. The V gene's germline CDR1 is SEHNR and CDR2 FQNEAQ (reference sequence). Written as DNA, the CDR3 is TGTGCCAGCTCCAATGCACAGGGGTTCGAGCAGTACTTC. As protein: CASSNAQGFEQYF. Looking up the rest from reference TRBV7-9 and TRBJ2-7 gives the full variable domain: DTGVSQNPRHKITKRGQNVTFRCDPISEHNRLYWYRQTLGQGPEFLTYFQNEAQLEKSRLLSDRFSAERPKGSFSTLEIQRTEQGDSAMYLCASSNAQGFEQYFGPGTRLTVT.

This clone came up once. The CDR3 DNA follows: TGCGCCAGCAGCTTGGGACAGACCACAGATACGCAGTATTTT. Translating gives CASSLGQTTDTQYF. This chain uses TRBV5-1 with TRBJ2-3, with D possibly TRBD1 on 5 matching bases. The germline V gene encodes CDR1 SGHRS and CDR2 YFSETQ. The V end lost 0 bases, the J end lost 2 bases, and 7 bases lay between the germline ends. The CDR3 spans 14 residues.

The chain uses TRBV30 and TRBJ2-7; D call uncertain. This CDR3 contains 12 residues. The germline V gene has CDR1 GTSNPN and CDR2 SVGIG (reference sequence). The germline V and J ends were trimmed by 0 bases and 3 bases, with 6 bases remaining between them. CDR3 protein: CAWSVGFYEQYF. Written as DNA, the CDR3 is TGTGCCTGGAGTGTTGGCTTCTACGAGCAGTACTTC.

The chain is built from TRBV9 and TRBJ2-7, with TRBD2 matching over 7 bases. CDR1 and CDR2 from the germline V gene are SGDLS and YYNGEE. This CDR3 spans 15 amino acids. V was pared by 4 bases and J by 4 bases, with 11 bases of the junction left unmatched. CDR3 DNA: TGTGCCAGCAGCCCGATGGCGGGGGATGTATACGAGCAGTACTTC. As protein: CASSPMAGDVYEQYF.

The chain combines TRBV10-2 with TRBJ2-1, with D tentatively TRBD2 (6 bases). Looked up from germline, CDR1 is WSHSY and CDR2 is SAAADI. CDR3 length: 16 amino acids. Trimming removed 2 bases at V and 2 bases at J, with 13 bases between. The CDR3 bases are TGCGCCAGCAGTGAGACCCGGGAGAAGGCCTACAATGAGCAGTTCTTC. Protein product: CASSETREKAYNEQFF.

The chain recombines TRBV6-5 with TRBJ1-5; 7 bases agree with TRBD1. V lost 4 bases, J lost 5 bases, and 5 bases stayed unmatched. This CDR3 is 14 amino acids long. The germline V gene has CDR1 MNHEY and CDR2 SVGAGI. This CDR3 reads CASSSQGGDQPQHF. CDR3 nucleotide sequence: TGTGCCAGCAGTTCCCAGGGGGGGGATCAGCCCCAGCATTTT.

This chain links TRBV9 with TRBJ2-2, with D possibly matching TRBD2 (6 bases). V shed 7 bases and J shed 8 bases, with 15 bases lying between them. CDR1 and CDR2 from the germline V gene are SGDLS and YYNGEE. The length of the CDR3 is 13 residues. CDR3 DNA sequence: TGTGCCAGCGGGCTAGCGCCAGGAGGGGAGCTGTTTTTT. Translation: CASGLAPGGELFF.

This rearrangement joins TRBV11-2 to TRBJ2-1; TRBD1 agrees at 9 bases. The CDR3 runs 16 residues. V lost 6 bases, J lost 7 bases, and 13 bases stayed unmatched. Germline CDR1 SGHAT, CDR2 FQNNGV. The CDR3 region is CASSHWVQGAGNEQFF. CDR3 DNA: TGTGCCAGCAGTCACTGGGTACAGGGGGCAGGGAATGAGCAGTTCTTC. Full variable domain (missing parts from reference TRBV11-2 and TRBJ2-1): EAGVAQSPRYKIIEKRQSVAFWCNPISGHATLYWYQQILGQGPKLLIQFQNNGVVDDSQLPKDRFSAERLKGVDSTLKIQPAKLEDSAVYLCASSHWVQGAGNEQFFGPGTRLTVL.

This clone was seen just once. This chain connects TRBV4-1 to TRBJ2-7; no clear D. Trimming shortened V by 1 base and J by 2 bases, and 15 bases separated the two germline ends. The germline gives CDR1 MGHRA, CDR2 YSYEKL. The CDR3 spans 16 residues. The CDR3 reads CASSQVAVRVTYEQYF. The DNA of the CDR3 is TGCGCCAGCAGCCAAGTGGCGGTTCGTGTGACCTACGAGCAGTACTTC.

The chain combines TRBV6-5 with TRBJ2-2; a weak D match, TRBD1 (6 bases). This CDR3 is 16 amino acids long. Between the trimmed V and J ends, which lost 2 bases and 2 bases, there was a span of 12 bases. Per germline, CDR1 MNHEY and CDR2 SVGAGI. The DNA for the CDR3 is TGTGCCAGCAGTTACCAGGGGCCTCCCAACACCGGGGAGCTGTTTTTT. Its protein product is CASSYQGPPNTGELFF.

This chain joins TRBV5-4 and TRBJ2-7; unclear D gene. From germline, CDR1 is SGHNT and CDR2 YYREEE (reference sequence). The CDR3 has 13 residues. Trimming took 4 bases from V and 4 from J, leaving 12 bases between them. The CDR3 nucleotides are TGTGCCAGCAGCAACTGGGTTGGGTACGAGCAGTACTTC. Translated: CASSNWVGYEQYF.

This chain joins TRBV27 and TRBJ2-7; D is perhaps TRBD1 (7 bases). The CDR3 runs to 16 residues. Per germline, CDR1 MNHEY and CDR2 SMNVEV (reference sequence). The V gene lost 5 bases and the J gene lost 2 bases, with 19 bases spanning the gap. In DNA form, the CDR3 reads TGTGCCAGCAGTCCATATGGGGGGACAGCCACCTACGAGCAGTACTTC. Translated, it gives CASSPYGGTATYEQYF.

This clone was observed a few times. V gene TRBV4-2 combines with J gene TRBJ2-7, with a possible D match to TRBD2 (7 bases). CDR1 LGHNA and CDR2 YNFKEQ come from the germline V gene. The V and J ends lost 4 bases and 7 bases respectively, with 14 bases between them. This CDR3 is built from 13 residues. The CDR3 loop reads CASSPGGVEEQYF. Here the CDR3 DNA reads TGTGCCAGCAGCCCGGGGGGCGTTGAAGAGCAGTACTTC.

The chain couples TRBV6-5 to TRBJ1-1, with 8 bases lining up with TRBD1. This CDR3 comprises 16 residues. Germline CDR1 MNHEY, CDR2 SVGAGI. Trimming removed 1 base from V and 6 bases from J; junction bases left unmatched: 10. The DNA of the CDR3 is TGTGCCAGCAGTTACTTCGGGGACAGGTTGTTCCCTGAAGCTTTCTTT. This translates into CASSYFGDRLFPEAFF.

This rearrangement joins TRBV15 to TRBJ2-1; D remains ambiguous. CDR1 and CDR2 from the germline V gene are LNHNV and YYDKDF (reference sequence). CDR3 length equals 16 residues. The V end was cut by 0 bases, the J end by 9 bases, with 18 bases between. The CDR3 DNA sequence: TGTGCCACCAGCAGAGACCCTGGAGTCCGAACCGGTGAGCAGTTCTTC. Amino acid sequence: CATSRDPGVRTGEQFF.

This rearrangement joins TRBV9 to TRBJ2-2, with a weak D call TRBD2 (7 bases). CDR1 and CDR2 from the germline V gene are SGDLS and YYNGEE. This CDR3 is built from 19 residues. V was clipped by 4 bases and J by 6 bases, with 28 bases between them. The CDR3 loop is CASSPHLRWGGAGAGELFF. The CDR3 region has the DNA TGTGCCAGCAGCCCTCATCTTCGGTGGGGGGGCGCAGGCGCCGGGGAGCTGTTTTTT.